What follows describes a single TCR beta chain. This entry is derived from a study of T-cell reconstitution after alpha-beta-depleted transplantation in children. The CDR3 covers 15 residues. The V and J ends lost 0 bases and 0 bases respectively, with 9 bases between them. In germline, CDR1 is SGHRS, CDR2 YFSETQ. Unique molecular identifiers featured in how the TCRbeta library was prepared. Each CDR3 protein gets one entry after TCRdb re-called the PCR reads with MiXCR. There are some 590,000 distinct CDR3 sequences in the sample; more than 9% occur only once, and 4% to 5% lies in the top ten. The sequence was collected from a human donor who donated a stem cell graft to a child with acute myeloid leukemia. Sequencing was performed on PBMCs from the stem cell graft donor, taken from the stem cell graft. J is TRBJ2-5 and V is TRBV5-1; tentative D call: TRBD1 (6 bases). The CDR3, as DNA: TGCGCCAGCAGCTTGGAGGGGGTCTACCAAGAGACCCAGTACTTC. It codes for CASSLEGVYQETQYF.